The clone carrying this TCR beta chain was observed a few times. This entry belongs to a study of blood T cells in healthy people across ages. Then a second PCR, running about 7 to 11 cycles, was carried out with a sample-barcoded 5' primer and a J-beta primer mix. A single record per CDR3 protein comes from TCRdb applying MiXCR to the 5' RACE reads. The table shows about 1.7 million distinct CDR3 sequences, with 28% occurring only once. The CDR3 has 17 residues. The germline V gene encodes CDR1 SGHNT and CDR2 YENEEA. Trimming at V came to 1 base and at J to 7 bases, leaving 10 bases not matched to a gene.

Specimen: blood. The sequence came from a woman younger than 45 in good health. The chain uses TRBV11-3 and TRBJ2-1, with 10 nucleotides matching TRBD2. The CDR3 is CASSLGQGDSGRNEQFF. The CDR3 nucleotides are TGTGCCAGCAGCTTAGGCCAGGGTGATAGCGGGAGGAATGAGCAGTTCTTC.